A selection of T cell receptor beta chains follows, all from one sample in a study of T cells in Graves' hyperthyroidism and ophthalmopathy. TCRdb itself ran the multiplex PCR reads through MiXCR, one entry per CDR3 protein. The sample yields about 840,000 distinct CDR3 sequences, 35% to 40% seen once. The sequencing sample was made of blood. Receptor source: a man aged 18 to 30 with Graves' hyperthyroidism. Both conserved end residues are part of each CDR3. The order of the fields is V gene, D gene, J gene, CDR3 protein. D genes are given only for firm matches.

v_call: TRBV29-1; d_call: .; j_call: TRBJ1-2; cdr3_aa: CRVVMDGYTF
v_call: TRBV7-2; d_call: .; j_call: TRBJ2-5; cdr3_aa: CASSPPKAGRLMTQYF
v_call: TRBV5-1; d_call: .; j_call: TRBJ1-4; cdr3_aa: CASSSAATNEKLFF
v_call: TRBV15; d_call: .; j_call: TRBJ2-2; cdr3_aa: CATSPTANTGELFF
v_call: TRBV10-3; d_call: .; j_call: TRBJ1-2; cdr3_aa: CAISESIQGYYGYTF
v_call: TRBV7-7; d_call: .; j_call: TRBJ2-2; cdr3_aa: CASSLDQNGELFF
v_call: TRBV19; d_call: TRBD1; j_call: TRBJ1-1; cdr3_aa: CASSRDRVNTEAFF
v_call: TRBV7-2; d_call: .; j_call: TRBJ2-3; cdr3_aa: CASSLGSGLTDTQYF
v_call: TRBV7-6; d_call: .; j_call: TRBJ1-1; cdr3_aa: CASSLDFDGMNTEAFF
v_call: TRBV10-3; d_call: .; j_call: TRBJ1-6; cdr3_aa: CAIRDTGDSPLHF
v_call: TRBV5-5; d_call: .; j_call: TRBJ2-7; cdr3_aa: CASSPLPARQYF